This TCR beta chain was captured in a study of blood T cell repertoires in COVID-19 (dated by TCRdb to 2018 to 2020). Looking at the study overall: Samples from collaborators originated in the United States, Italy and Spain and spanned both the acute and convalescent phases of COVID-19. The prospective study material was composed of cDNA or gDNA derived from T cells, B-cell-depleted T cells, or PBMCs. Deeply sampled blood TCRbeta repertoires from subjects exposed to, actively infected with, or recovered from COVID-19 were included in the dataset. The repertoires were made available in a free public database intended to serve as a resource for research on the immune response to SARS-CoV-2. Samples were obtained from the ongoing ImmuneRACE study (first 160 participants) and from some 1,200 subjects provided by 6 global collaborators. The sample metadata nearly always contained a de-identified subject ID, COVID-19 status, age in years and sex. Where HLA class I and class II types were available, the types were taken from metadata supplied by the sample provider, not from assay-based typing. On the study overall, not on this receptor specifically: The quantity of clinical and demographic metadata differed by source and by participant and was supplied without curation.

Each collaborating institution followed its own protocols to collect whole blood in K2EDTA tubes. For TCRbeta analysis, collaborator samples were shipped as frozen whole blood, as isolated PBMCs, or as DNA extracted from either sample type. Turning to this clone: It lacks a known antigen. Within one base of it there is no much larger clone, and no base qualities were kept.

The cysteine opens and the phenylalanine closes a CDR3 of 13 amino acids. Kept here is only the CDR3 DNA, which spans 39 bases and is read in frame from base 1. For CDR1 and CDR2, the germline V gene lists SQVTM and ANQGSEA. V and J are truncated by 6 bases and 9 bases respectively, leaving an intervening sequence of 15 bases. TCRbeta CDR3 regions were amplified from genomic DNA using the immunoSEQ Assay, a bias-controlled multiplex PCR. On the study's bioinformatics: Within the assay, amplification of reference gene primers was used to estimate how many nucleated cells each sample contained. Sequence reads were collapsed and filtered to measure the absolute abundance of every unique TCRbeta CDR3 rearrangement. For each sample, productive Simpson clonality was calculated as the square root of Simpson's diversity index across productive rearrangements. Entries here come from immuneACCESS through TCRdb and include only in-frame sequences with V and J called. Some clones fail to appear in such tables; in the studies checked, an unresolved V gene covers under half of the shortfall, and the cause of the remainder is unknown. V, J and clone size were drawn from that table, and D and trimming were deduced from the DNA. The sample table holds just over 650,000 clones, of which about 90% were seen once. The top ten clonotypes cover roughly 0.25% of the sample.

The specimen sequenced was peripheral blood. This TCR was recovered from a woman between 18 and 30 years old with acute or convalescent COVID-19. Here the chain combines TRBV29-1 and TRBJ1-6; the D gene is not confidently resolved. The CDR3 is CSVVKLRGSPLHF. Read as DNA, the sequence is TGCAGCGTCGTGAAGCTAAGAGGTTCACCCCTCCACTTT.